This T cell receptor beta chain was sequenced in a study of blood T cell repertoires in COVID-19. Study-level information: Acute and convalescent COVID-19 specimens originated in the United States, Italy and Spain. Sample material is recorded as cDNA or gDNA derived from T cells, B-cell-depleted T cells, or PBMCs.

Per the original data handling: How many nucleated cells were present was estimated from reference gene primer amplification. Sequencing used immunoSEQ multiplex PCR; TCRdb keeps in-frame clones, though not all of them. The V and J calls and the clone size are those of that table, but D and trimming were determined from the DNA. This table has about 25,000 clones, roughly 91% appearing once. The CDR3 has 15 amino acids. J was trimmed by 5 bases and V by 6 bases; bases with no gene match: 10. CDR1 and CDR2 from the germline V gene are MNHEY and SVGAGI. The chain uses TRBV6-5 and TRBJ2-5, with TRBD1 identical over 9 bases. The sequencing sample was made of peripheral blood. The TCR was taken from a man over 45 with active COVID-19. CDR3: CASRHTGTGIETQYF. The CDR3 region has the DNA TGTGCCAGCAGACATACCGGGACAGGGATTGAGACCCAGTACTTC.